The following is a T cell receptor beta chain sequence with its context. V was cut by 1 base and J by 2 bases, with 12 bases left in between. There are 15 residues in the CDR3. Germline V CDR1 and CDR2: SNHLY, FYNNEI. Then a second PCR, running about 6 to 12 cycles, was carried out with a sample-barcoded 5' primer and a J-beta primer mix. TCRdb ran MiXCR on the 5' RACE reads and lists one entry per CDR3 protein. The sample lists some 780,000 distinct CDR3 sequences; more than 55% were seen once. This specimen belongs to a study of blood T cells in healthy people across ages. Turning to the study itself: Template switching recovered approximately one barcoded beta molecule for every two T cells.

Every participating donor contributed about 10 milliliters of peripheral blood through a draw. Specimen: blood. The clonotype comes from a man in his forties or fifties in good health. The chain employs TRBV2 and TRBJ2-7; D unclear. This chain's CDR3 is CASSEERLRAYEQYF. CDR3 nucleotides: TGTGCCAGCAGTGAAGAGAGGTTAAGGGCCTACGAGCAGTACTTC.